This T cell receptor beta chain was retrieved from a study of tumor-infiltrating lymphocytes in primary liver carcinoma. Study findings and constraints: Paired tumor-adjacent and tumor-blood samples overlapped less than tumor region pairs did.

Concerning this clonotype: The antigen remains unidentified.

The template, about 500 ng total RNA, yielded TCR beta cDNA made with a constant-region primer. Construction of TCR beta libraries relied on three successive nested multiplex PCR rounds employing slightly modified ARM-PCR. With TRBV1-TRBV30 forward primers and a C-beta reverse primer, the first two PCR rounds were run for approximately 10 cycles each. A single record per CDR3 protein comes from TCRdb applying MiXCR to the multiplex PCR reads. Here the sample spans approximately 340,000 distinct CDR3 sequences, roughly two thirds being singletons. Germline values: CDR1 SGHAT, CDR2 FQNNGV. J lost 5 bases, V lost 2 bases, and 6 bases had no gene match. The CDR3 sequence is 15 residues long. Out of unsorted whole blood came the blood RNA, and germline DNA was extracted as well. Researchers reported drawing around 3.8 milliliters of peripheral blood before surgery.

The clonotype was recovered from a middle-aged man with primary liver carcinoma and hepatitis B virus infection. The chain employs TRBV11-2 and TRBJ2-3, with 8 bases lining up with TRBD1. Sequencing was done on a sample of peripheral blood. The CDR3 DNA is TGTGCCAGCAGCTTACAGGGGGCCATAATAGATACGCAGTATTTT. It yields the protein CASSLQGAIIDTQYF.